This TCR beta chain emerged from a study of beta chain features in type 1 diabetes. The entirety of the isolated RNA underwent reverse transcription, so expressed TCRB transcripts were sequenced. The assay was immunoSEQ multiplex PCR, and TCRdb's table has in-frame clones only and misses some. The table lists hundreds of thousands of clones, about 14% of them singletons. With 0 bases removed from V and 4 bases from J, the gap between germline ends came to 6 bases. The germline gives CDR1 SQVTM, CDR2 ANQGSEA. This CDR3 region has 12 residues. The table lists this clone with a few counts. Its matching antigen is unknown. Findings of the study overall: Individuals with type 1 diabetes displayed fewer insertions and more deletions at VDJ junctions. Sampled from patients, naive, central memory and Treg TCRB repertoires appeared more similar than those sampled from healthy donors.

This sequence originates from a man aged 30 to 45 in good health. V gene TRBV29-1 combines with J gene TRBJ1-2; no firm D call. Sample: central memory CD4+ T cells from blood. CDR3 loop: CSVEEGSYGYTF. For the CDR3, the DNA is TGCAGCGTTGAAGAGGGGAGCTATGGCTACACCTTC. The full variable domain, completed using reference TRBV29-1 and TRBJ1-2, is SAVISQKPSRDICQRGTSLTIQCQVDSQVTMMFWYRQQPGQSLTLIATANQGSEATYESGFVIDKFPISRPNLTFSTLTVSNMSPEDSSIYLCSVEEGSYGYTFGSGTRLTVV.